These 16 T cell receptor beta chains were sequenced from one sample in a study of cytomegalovirus exposure and HLA in healthy donors. A multiplex PCR was run with 60 Vbeta primers and 13 Jbeta primers. The repertoire was sequenced with immunoSEQ multiplex PCR; TCRdb's copy has only in-frame clones and lacks some. The sample table includes about 110,000 clones. The sequenced material came from PBMCs. The receptors here all came from a man aged 18-30 years in good health and CMV-seronegative.

CDR3 sequence (DNA): TGTGCCAGCAGTGACTCGAACCGGGGTAATCAGCCCCAGCATTTT. Its protein product is CASSDSNRGNQPQHF. This chain joins TRBV6-4 and TRBJ1-5; D gene unclear. Trimming took 0 bases from V and 4 from J, leaving 10 bases between them. The germline V gene encodes CDR1 MRHNA and CDR2 SNTAGT. This CDR3 contains 15 residues.

The chain links TRBV7-2 to TRBJ1-5; tentatively, D is TRBD1 (6 bases). This CDR3 comprises 15 residues. CDR1 and CDR2 (germline): SGHTA, FQGNSA. Trimming took 1 base from V and 1 from J, leaving 8 bases between them. The CDR3 here is CASSLVQGSNQPQHF. The CDR3 DNA sequence: TGTGCCAGCAGCTTAGTACAGGGCAGCAATCAGCCCCAGCATTTT. The whole variable domain, filled in from reference TRBV7-2 and TRBJ1-5, reads GAGVSQSPSNKVTEKGKDVELRCDPISGHTALYWYRQSLGQGLEFLIYFQGNSAPDKSGLPSDRFSAERTGGSVSTLTIQRTQQEDSAVYLCASSLVQGSNQPQHFGDGTRLSIL.

The chain uses TRBV5-4 and TRBJ2-1, with TRBD1 matching 8 bases. V shed 8 bases, J shed 6 bases, and the junction held 7 bases outside the gene matches. In germline, CDR1 is SGHNT, CDR2 YYREEE (reference sequence). The CDR3 is made up of 13 amino acids. The CDR3, as DNA: TGTGCCAGTTTCGGGACAGGTCCCAATGAGCAGTTCTTC. This translates into CASFGTGPNEQFF.

V and J are TRBV9 and TRBJ1-5; 11 bases agree with TRBD1. V dropped 2 bases and J dropped 7; count of bases not matched to a gene: 2. CDR1 and CDR2 from the germline V gene are SGDLS and YYNGEE. This CDR3 has 14 residues. The CDR3 loop is CASSVGTGGQPQHF. CDR3 in DNA: TGTGCCAGCAGCGTCGGGACAGGGGGACAGCCCCAGCATTTT.

Comment on this clone: In the same sample, other DNA sequences code for this CDR3. The V and J genes are TRBV19 and TRBJ1-1; possible D gene TRBD1, 5 bases. This CDR3 contains 14 residues. Germline CDR1 and CDR2: LNHDA and SQIVND (reference sequence). V was pared by 3 bases and J by 1 base, with 9 bases between. Written as DNA, the CDR3 is TGTGCCAGTAGTATTAGCAGGGCGAACACTGAAGCTTTCTTT. Residues: CASSISRANTEAFF.

The chain carries TRBV7-8 and TRBJ2-2, with TRBD2 matching 12 bases. The CDR3 has 16 amino acids. J lost 4 bases, V lost 5 bases, and 5 bases had no gene match. Germline CDR1 SGHVS, CDR2 FQNEAQ. In DNA form, the CDR3 reads TGTGCCAGCAGCCTAGGACTAGCGGGACCCACCGGGGAGCTGTTTTTT. This gives the protein CASSLGLAGPTGELFF.

V usage is TRBV5-6 and J usage is TRBJ2-7, with TRBD1 matching 10 bases. The trim removed 2 bases at V and 5 bases at J, leaving 7 bases unmatched. Germline CDR1 and CDR2: SGHDT and YYEEEE. The CDR3 is 15 residues long. The CDR3 protein is CASSLAGTGDHEQYF. In DNA form, the CDR3 reads TGTGCCAGCAGCTTAGCAGGGACAGGGGATCACGAGCAGTACTTC.

The chain links TRBV10-2 to TRBJ1-2; 7 positions match TRBD1. The junction had 9 bases not matched to a gene; V was cut back by 6 bases and J by 8 bases. The CDR3 has 13 amino acids. From germline, CDR1 is WSHSY and CDR2 SAAADI. Here the CDR3 reads CASRKTGDGGYTF. The CDR3 region has the DNA TGCGCCAGCAGAAAAACAGGGGATGGAGGCTACACCTTC.

The rearrangement links TRBV7-8 to TRBJ1-2; 7 nucleotides agree with TRBD1. Germline V CDR1 and CDR2: SGHVS, FQNEAQ. Germline trimming cut 0 bases from V and 7 bases from J; bases unmatched to any gene: 5. This CDR3 region has 14 residues. The CDR3 loop reads CASSLAGTAGGYTF. In DNA, the CDR3 is TGTGCCAGCAGCTTAGCTGGGACAGCGGGTGGCTACACCTTC.

The chain combines TRBV19 with TRBJ2-1; tentative D call: TRBD2 (6 bases). Germline values: CDR1 LNHDA, CDR2 SQIVND (reference sequence). The CDR3 spans 17 residues. The V end was cut by 5 bases, the J end by 6 bases, with 23 bases between. The CDR3 loop is CASSLTPTRVGFNEQFF. The CDR3 nucleotides are TGTGCCAGTAGTCTCACCCCGACTAGAGTGGGGTTCAATGAGCAGTTCTTC.

CDR3 sequence (DNA): TGCGCCAGCAGCTTGGGGACAGGGAGGAATGAAAAACTGTTTTTT. This gives the protein CASSLGTGRNEKLFF. The chain employs TRBV5-1 and TRBJ1-4; TRBD1 matches at 8 bases. V shed 0 bases, J shed 5 bases, and the junction held 3 bases outside the gene matches. The CDR3 extends over 15 amino acids. Germline V gene sequence: CDR1 SGHRS, CDR2 YFSETQ.

As DNA, the CDR3 is TGCGCCAGCAGCTTGGCTTCTCGGTTAGATACGCAGTATTTT. This sequence encodes CASSLASRLDTQYF. This chain joins TRBV5-1 and TRBJ2-3; D ambiguous. Per germline, CDR1 SGHRS and CDR2 YFSETQ. Trimming stripped 0 bases from V and 5 bases from J, with 10 bases between. The CDR3 spans 14 residues.

V gene TRBV25-1 combines with J gene TRBJ1-2, with TRBD1 matching 8 bases. Germline lookup yields CDR1 MGHDK and CDR2 SYGVNS. The trim removed 4 bases at V and 6 bases at J, leaving 7 bases unmatched. CDR3 length: 14 amino acids. The CDR3, as DNA: TGTGCCAGCAGTGCCTTCCAGGACAGGGATGGCTACACCTTC. Translating it yields CASSAFQDRDGYTF.

This sequence joins TRBV6-5 and TRBJ2-7, with unresolved D. V shed 0 bases and J shed 1 base, with 13 bases lying between them. The length of the CDR3 is 16 residues. Germline V gene sequence: CDR1 MNHEY, CDR2 SVGAGI. The CDR3 protein is CASSYSIGFFSYEQYF. DNA for the CDR3: TGTGCCAGCAGTTACTCGATTGGCTTCTTTTCCTACGAGCAGTACTTC.

The chain combines TRBV10-3 with TRBJ2-3, with 8 positions matching TRBD2. The germline CDR1 and CDR2 sequences are ENHRY and SYGVKD. V shed 6 bases and J 0 bases; nucleotides not matched to a gene: 2. The length of the CDR3 is 14 residues. The CDR3 DNA sequence: TGTGCCATCAGACTAGCGGTCAGCACAGATACGCAGTATTTT. This gives the protein CAIRLAVSTDTQYF.

The chain links TRBV5-6 to TRBJ2-3, with 13 bases fitting TRBD2. The V gene end was trimmed by 4 bases and the J gene end by 0 bases; junction bases not matched to a gene: 5. This CDR3 is built from 17 residues. CDR1 is SGHDT and CDR2 is YYEEEE in the germline V gene. CDR3 DNA: TGTGCCAGCAGCCGACTAGCGGGGGGCTTTAGCACAGATACGCAGTATTTT. It specifies CASSRLAGGFSTDTQYF. The entire variable domain, with the rest obtained from reference TRBV5-6 and TRBJ2-3, is as follows: DAGVTQSPTHLIKTRGQQVTLRCSPKSGHDTVSWYQQALGQGPQFIFQYYEEEERQRGNFPDRFSGHQFPNYSSELNVNALLLGDSALYLCASSRLAGGFSTDTQYFGPGTRLTVL.